The source of this T cell receptor beta chain is a study of monozygotic twins with cystic fibrosis. Study summary: Library input was about 3 micrograms of fragmented DNA, with approximately 14 PCR cycles. Findings and caveats of the study: Unrelated CF individuals shared fewer identical clonotypes than monozygotic CF twins.

The CDR3 covers 16 residues. After removal of 6 bases from V and 4 bases from J, the junction contained 4 bases not matched to a gene. The V gene's germline CDR1 is MNHEY and CDR2 SMNVEV (reference sequence). With respect to this clone: Its specificity is unknown.

The method was immunoSEQ multiplex PCR; TCRdb's version includes in-frame clones alone and lacks a portion of them. Of about 29,000 clones in the sample, over 80% were seen once. The sample consisted of blood. The chain carries TRBV27 and TRBJ2-6; 12 bases align to TRBD1. The origin of this receptor is a girl aged 2-15 years with cystic fibrosis. The CDR3 sequence is CASSRDRGLGANVLTF. In DNA form, the CDR3 reads TGTGCCAGCAGCCGGGACAGGGGGCTAGGGGCCAACGTCCTGACTTTC.